This T cell receptor beta chain was identified during a study of T-cell memory formation after mild COVID-19. About this clonotype: Antigen unknown.

Study observations and caveats: Clones contracting day 15 to 85 were balanced CD4/CD8; later expanders leaned CD4+.

TCRdb reanalysed the 5' RACE reads using MiXCR and keeps one entry per CDR3 protein. The table lists approximately 210,000 distinct CDR3 sequences, under 30% of them singletons. Sequencing was performed on PBMCs or a T cell subset sorted from them (not recorded which). The receptor was derived from an adult woman who had mild COVID-19 (a few samples of this study predate the infection). Cell type and time point are not known.

In nucleotides, the CDR3 is TGTGCCAGCAGCGTAACAGGGGGCTCCTACGAGCAGTACTTC. Translating it yields CASSVTGGSYEQYF. This chain connects TRBV9 to TRBJ2-7; 8 bases are a match to TRBD1. The germline V gene has CDR1 SGDLS and CDR2 YYNGEE. CDR3 length: 14 amino acids. V trimming: 1 base; J trimming: 0 bases; junction bases outside the gene matches: 0.